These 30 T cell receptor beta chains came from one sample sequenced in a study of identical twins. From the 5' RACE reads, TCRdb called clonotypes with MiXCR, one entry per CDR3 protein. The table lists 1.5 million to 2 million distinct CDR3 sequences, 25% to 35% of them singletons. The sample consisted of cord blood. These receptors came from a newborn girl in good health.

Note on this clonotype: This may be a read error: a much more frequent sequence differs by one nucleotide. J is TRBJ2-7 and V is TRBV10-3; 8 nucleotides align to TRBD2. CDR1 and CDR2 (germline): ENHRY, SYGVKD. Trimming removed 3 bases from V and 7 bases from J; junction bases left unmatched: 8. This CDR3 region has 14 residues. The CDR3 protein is CAISDGTRGNEQYF. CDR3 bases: TGTGCCATCAGTGACGGGACTAGGGGCAATGAGCAGTACTTC.

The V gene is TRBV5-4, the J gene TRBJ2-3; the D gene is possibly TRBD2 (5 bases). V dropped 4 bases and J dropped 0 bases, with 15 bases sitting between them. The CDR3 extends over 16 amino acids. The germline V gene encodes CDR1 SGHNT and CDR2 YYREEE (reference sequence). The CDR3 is CASSPRRYRSTDTQYF. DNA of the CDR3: TGTGCCAGCAGCCCCAGGAGGTACAGAAGCACAGATACGCAGTATTTT.

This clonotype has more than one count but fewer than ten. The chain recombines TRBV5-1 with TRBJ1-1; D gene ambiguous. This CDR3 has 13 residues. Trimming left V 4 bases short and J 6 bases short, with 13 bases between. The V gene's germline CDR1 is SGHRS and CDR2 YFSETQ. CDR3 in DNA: TGCGCCAGCAGCCCGCGGGAAAAGGCTGAAGCTTTCTTT. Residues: CASSPREKAEAFF. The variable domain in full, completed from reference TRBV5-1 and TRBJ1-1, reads KAGVTQTPRYLIKTRGQQVTLSCSPISGHRSVSWYQQTPGQGLQFLFEYFSETQRNKGNFPGRFSGRQFSNSRSEMNVSTLELGDSALYLCASSPREKAEAFFGQGTRLTVV.

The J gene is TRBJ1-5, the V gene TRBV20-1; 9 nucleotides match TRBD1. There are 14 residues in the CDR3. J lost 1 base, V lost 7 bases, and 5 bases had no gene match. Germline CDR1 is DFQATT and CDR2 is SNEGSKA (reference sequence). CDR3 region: CSGTTGGSNQPQHF. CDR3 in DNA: TGCAGTGGGACAACAGGGGGCAGCAATCAGCCCCAGCATTTT.

The CDR3 spells CSVARDSQADTQYF. DNA of the CDR3: TGCAGCGTTGCCCGGGACTCTCAAGCAGATACGCAGTATTTT. V usage is TRBV29-1 and J usage is TRBJ2-3; D is perhaps TRBD2 (6 bases). Germline V gives CDR1 SQVTM, CDR2 ANQGSEA. The CDR3 extends over 14 amino acids. V was cut by 4 bases and J by 4 bases, with 15 bases left in between.

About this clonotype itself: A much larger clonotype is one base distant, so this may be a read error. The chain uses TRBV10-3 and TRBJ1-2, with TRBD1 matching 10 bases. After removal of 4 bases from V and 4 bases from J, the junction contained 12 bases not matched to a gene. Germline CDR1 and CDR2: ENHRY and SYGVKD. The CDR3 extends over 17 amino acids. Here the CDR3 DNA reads TGTGCCATCAGTGGGGACAGGGGACTCAGTCTCCCCTATGGCTACACCTTC. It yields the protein CAISGDRGLSLPYGYTF.

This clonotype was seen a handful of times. DNA of the CDR3: TGTGCCAGCAGCTTAAAAGGACAGGGAAGGGACTGGGATACGCAGTATTTT. It specifies CASSLKGQGRDWDTQYF. This chain uses TRBV7-9 with TRBJ2-3, with TRBD1 matching 8 bases. Germline CDR1 SEHNR, CDR2 FQNEAQ (reference sequence). The CDR3 sequence is 17 residues long. V was pared by 2 bases and J by 6 bases, with 13 bases of the junction left unmatched.

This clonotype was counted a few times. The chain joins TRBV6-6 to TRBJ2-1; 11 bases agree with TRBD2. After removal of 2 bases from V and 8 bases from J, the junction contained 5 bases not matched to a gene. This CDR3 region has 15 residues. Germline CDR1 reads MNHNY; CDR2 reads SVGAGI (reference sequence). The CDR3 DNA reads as TGTGCCAGCAGTTACGAGGCTAGCGGGAGGCATGAGCAGTTCTTC. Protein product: CASSYEASGRHEQFF.

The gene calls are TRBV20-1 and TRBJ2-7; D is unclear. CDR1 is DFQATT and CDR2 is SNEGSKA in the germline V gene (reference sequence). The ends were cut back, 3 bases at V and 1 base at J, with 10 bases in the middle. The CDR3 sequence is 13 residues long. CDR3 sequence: CSARPQPSYEQYF. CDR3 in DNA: TGCAGTGCTAGGCCACAGCCATCCTACGAGCAGTACTTC.

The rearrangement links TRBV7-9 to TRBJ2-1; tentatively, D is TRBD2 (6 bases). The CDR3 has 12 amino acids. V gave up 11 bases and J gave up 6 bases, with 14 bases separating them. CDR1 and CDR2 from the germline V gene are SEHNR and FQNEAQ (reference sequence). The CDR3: CAVRDSANEQFF. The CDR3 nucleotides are TGTGCCGTCCGGGACTCCGCCAATGAGCAGTTCTTC.

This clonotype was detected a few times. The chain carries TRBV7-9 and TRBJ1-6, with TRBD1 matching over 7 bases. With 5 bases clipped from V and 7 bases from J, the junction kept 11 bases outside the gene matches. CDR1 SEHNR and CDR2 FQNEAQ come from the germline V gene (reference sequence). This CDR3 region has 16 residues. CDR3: CASSQTFDRANSPLHF. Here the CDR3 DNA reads TGTGCCAGCAGCCAAACCTTCGACAGGGCAAATTCACCCCTCCACTTT.

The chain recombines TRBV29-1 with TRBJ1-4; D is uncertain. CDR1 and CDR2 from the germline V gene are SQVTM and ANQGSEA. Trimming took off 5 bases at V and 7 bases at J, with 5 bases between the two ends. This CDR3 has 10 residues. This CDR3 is CSVTGEKLFF. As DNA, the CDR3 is TGCAGCGTTACGGGTGAAAAACTGTTTTTT. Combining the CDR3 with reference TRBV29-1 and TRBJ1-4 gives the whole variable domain SAVISQKPSRDICQRGTSLTIQCQVDSQVTMMFWYRQQPGQSLTLIATANQGSEATYESGFVIDKFPISRPNLTFSTLTVSNMSPEDSSIYLCSVTGEKLFFGSGTQLSVL.

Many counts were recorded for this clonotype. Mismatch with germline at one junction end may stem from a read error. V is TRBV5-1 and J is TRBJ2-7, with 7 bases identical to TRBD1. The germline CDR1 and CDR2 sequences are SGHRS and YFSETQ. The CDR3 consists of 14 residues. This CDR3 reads CASSLGTVSYEQYF. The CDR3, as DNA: TGTGCCAGCAGTCTCGGGACAGTCTCCTACGAGCAGTACTTC. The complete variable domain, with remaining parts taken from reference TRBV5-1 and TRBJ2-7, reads KAGVTQTPRYLIKTRGQQVTLSCSPISGHRSVSWYQQTPGQGLQFLFEYFSETQRNKGNFPGRFSGRQFSNSRSEMNVSTLELGDSALYLCASSLGTVSYEQYFGPGTRLTVT.

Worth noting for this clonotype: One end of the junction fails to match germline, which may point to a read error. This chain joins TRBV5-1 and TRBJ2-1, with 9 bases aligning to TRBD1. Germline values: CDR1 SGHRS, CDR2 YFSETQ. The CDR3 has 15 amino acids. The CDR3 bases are TGCGCCAGCAGCTATACAGGGGGCGGGTACAATGAGCAGTGCTTC. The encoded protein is CASSYTGGGYNEQCF. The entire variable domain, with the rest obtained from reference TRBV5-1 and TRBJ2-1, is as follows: KAGVTQTPRYLIKTRGQQVTLSCSPISGHRSVSWYQQTPGQGLQFLFEYFSETQRNKGNFPGRFSGRQFSNSRSEMNVSTLELGDSALYLCASSYTGGGYNEQCFGPGTRLTVL.

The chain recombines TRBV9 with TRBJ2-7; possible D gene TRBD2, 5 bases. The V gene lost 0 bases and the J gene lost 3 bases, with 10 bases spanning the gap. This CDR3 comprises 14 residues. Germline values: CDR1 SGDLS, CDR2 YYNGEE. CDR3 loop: CASSVAPSHYEQYF. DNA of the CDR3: TGTGCCAGCAGCGTAGCCCCTAGCCACTACGAGCAGTACTTC. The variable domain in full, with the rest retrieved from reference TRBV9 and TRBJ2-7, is DSGVTQTPKHLITATGQRVTLRCSPRSGDLSVYWYQQSLDQGLQFLIQYYNGEERAKGNILERFSAQQFPDLHSELNLSSLELGDSALYFCASSVAPSHYEQYFGPGTRLTVT.

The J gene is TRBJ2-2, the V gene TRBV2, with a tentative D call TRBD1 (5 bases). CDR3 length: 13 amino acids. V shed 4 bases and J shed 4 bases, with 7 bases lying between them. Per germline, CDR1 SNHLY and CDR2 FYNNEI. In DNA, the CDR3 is TGTGCCAGCAGTGCAGGGCCCACCGGGGAGCTGTTTTTT. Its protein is CASSAGPTGELFF.

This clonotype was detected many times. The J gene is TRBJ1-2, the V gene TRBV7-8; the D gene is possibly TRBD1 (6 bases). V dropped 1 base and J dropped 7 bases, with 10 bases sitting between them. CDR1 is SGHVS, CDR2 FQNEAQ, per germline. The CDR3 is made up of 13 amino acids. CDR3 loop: CASSLVVGGGYTF. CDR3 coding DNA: TGTGCCAGCAGCTTAGTGGTAGGGGGTGGCTACACCTTC.

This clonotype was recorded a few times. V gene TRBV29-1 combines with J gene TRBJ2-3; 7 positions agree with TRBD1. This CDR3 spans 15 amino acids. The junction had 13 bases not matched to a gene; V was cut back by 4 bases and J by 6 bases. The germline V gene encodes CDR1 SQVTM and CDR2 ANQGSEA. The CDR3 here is CSVARQGRGRDTQYF. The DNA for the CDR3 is TGCAGCGTTGCCCGACAGGGTAGAGGTAGGGATACGCAGTATTTT.

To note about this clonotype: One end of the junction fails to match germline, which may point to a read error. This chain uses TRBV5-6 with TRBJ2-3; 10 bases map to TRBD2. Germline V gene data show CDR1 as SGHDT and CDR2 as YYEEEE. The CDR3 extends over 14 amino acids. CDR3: CACSSSGGPDTQYF. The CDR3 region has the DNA TGTGCCTGCAGCTCTAGCGGGGGACCAGATACGCAGTATTTT.

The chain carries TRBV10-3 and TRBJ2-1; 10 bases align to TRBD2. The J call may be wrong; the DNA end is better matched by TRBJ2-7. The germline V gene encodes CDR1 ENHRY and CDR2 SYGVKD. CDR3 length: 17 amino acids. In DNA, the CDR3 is TGTGCCATCAGTGAGCCAGGAGCGGGGGGGAACTACAATGAGCAGTACTTC. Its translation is CAISEPGAGGNYNEQYF.

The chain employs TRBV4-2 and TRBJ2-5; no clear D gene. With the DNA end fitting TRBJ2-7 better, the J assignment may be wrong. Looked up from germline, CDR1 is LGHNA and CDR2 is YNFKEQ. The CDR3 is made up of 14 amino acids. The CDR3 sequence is CASSQSASWDEQYF. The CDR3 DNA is TGTGCCAGCAGCCAGTCCGCGTCCTGGGACGAGCAGTACTTC.

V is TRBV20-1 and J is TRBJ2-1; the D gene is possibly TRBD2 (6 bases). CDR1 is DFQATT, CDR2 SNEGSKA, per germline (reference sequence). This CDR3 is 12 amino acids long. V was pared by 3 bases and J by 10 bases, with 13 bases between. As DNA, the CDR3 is TGCAGTGCTAGCGGGGGTGTTCCCGAGCAGTTCTTC. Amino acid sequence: CSASGGVPEQFF.

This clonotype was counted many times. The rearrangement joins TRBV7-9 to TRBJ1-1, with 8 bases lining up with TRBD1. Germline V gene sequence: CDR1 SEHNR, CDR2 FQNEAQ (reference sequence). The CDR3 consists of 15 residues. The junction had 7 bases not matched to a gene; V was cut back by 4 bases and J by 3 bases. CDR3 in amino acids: CASSSRQGRYTEAFF. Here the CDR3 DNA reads TGTGCCAGCAGCTCGAGACAGGGGAGGTACACTGAAGCTTTCTTT.

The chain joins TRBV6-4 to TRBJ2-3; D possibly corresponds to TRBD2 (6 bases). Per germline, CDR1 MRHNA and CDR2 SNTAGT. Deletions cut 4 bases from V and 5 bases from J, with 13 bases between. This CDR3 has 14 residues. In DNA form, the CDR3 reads TGTGCCAGCAGTGCGCGGGGCGCGGGAGATACGCAGTATTTT. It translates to CASSARGAGDTQYF.

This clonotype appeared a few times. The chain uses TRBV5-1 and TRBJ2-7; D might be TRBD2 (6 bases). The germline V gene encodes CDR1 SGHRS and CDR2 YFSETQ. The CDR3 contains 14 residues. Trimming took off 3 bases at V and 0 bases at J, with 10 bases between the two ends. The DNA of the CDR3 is TGCGCCAGCAGCTGGAAGGGACTCTCCTACGAGCAGTACTTC. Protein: CASSWKGLSYEQYF.

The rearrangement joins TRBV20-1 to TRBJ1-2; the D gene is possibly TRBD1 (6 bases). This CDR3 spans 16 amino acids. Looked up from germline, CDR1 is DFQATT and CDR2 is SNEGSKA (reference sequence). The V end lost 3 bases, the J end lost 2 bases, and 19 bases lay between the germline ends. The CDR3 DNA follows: TGCAGTGCTAGCCGGGACACTTCCCCGAGCAACTATGGCTACACCTTC. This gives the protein CSASRDTSPSNYGYTF.

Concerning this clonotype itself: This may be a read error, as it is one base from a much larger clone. For the CDR3, the DNA is TGCAGCGTAGGGGACACAAAGAGCTCCTACGAGCAGTTCTTC. This gives the protein CSVGDTKSSYEQFF. J is TRBJ2-1 and V is TRBV29-1; TRBD1 is a possible D gene (6 bases). The CDR3 runs to 14 residues. V was shortened by 6 bases and J by 10 bases, with 22 bases between the two germline ends. Germline CDR1 is SQVTM and CDR2 is ANQGSEA.

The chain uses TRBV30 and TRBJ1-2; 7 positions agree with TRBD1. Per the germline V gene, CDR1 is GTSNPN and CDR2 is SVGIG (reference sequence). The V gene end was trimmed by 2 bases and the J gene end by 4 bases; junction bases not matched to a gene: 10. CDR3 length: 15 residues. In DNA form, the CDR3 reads TGTGCCTGGAGTACCCAGACAGGGAAAGGCTATGGCTACACCTTC. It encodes CAWSTQTGKGYGYTF.

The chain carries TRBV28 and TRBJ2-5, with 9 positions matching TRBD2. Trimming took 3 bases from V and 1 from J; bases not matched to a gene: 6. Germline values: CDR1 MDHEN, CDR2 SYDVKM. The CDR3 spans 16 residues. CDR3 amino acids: CASSFTGLASQETQYF. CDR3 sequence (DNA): TGTGCCAGCAGTTTTACAGGACTAGCGTCCCAAGAGACCCAGTACTTC.

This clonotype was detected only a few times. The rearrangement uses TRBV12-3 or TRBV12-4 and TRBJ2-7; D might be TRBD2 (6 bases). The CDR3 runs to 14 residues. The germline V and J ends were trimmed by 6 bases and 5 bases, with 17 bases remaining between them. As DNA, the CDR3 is TGTGCCAGCAGCGTCGCGGGATGGAACAACGAGCAGTACTTC. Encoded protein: CASSVAGWNNEQYF.